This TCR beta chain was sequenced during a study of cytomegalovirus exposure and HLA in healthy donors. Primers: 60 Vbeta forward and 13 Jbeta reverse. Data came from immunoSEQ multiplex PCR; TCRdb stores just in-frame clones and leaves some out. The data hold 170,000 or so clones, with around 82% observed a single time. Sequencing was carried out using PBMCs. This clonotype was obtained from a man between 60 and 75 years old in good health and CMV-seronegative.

For the CDR3, the DNA is TGCGCCAGCAGCACCTTAGCGGGGGGCAACGAGCAGTACTTC. It translates to CASSTLAGGNEQYF. This chain links TRBV4-1 with TRBJ2-7; 10 positions agree with TRBD2. Losses at the gene ends were 5 bases for V and 5 bases for J; bases not matched to a gene: 6. Germline V gene data show CDR1 as MGHRA and CDR2 as YSYEKL. The CDR3 contains 14 residues.